This T cell receptor (beta chain) came from a study of T-cell memory formation after mild COVID-19. The study's findings and limits: What remained unconfirmed was the SARS-CoV-2 specificity of second-wave clones peaking on day 37. Clones contracting over day 15 to 85 were CD4/CD8 balanced, with later expanders leaning CD4+.

Constant-segment primers and 5'RACE yielded cDNA libraries for TCR alpha and TCR beta, each carrying sample barcodes and UMIs. TCRdb recomputed calls from the 5' RACE reads with MiXCR, one row per CDR3 protein. The data contain 300,000 to 400,000 distinct CDR3 sequences, approximately 15% of them singletons. With respect to this clonotype: Its antigen is still unknown.

The CDR3 is 16 residues long. Trimming removed 4 bases from V and 7 bases from J, with 22 bases in between. Germline assignment: CDR1 SEHNR and CDR2 FQNEAQ (reference sequence). The chain couples TRBV7-9 to TRBJ2-5; D may be TRBD1 (6 bases). Sequenced sample: PBMCs or a T cell subset sorted from them (not recorded which). This TCR derives from a man in his late teens or twenties who had mild COVID-19 (a few samples of this study predate the infection). Cell type and time point are not known. As DNA, the CDR3 is TGTGCCAGCAGCTCCTCCCTACGGTCTGGGGGCGGGACCCAGTACTTC. Translated: CASSSSLRSGGGTQYF.